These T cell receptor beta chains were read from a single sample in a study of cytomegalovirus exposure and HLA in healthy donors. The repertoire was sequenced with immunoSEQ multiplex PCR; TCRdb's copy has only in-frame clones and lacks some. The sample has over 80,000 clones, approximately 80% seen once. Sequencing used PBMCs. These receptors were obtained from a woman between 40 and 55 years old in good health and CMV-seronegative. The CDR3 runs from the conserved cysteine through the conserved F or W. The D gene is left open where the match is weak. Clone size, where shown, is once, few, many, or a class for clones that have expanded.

CDR3 DNA: TGTGCCAGCAGCTTTGAGGACAGGGTAGGCTACGAGCAGTACTTC
CDR3 protein: CASSFEDRVGYEQYF
clone size: .
J gene: TRBJ2-7
D gene: TRBD1
V gene: TRBV11-2

CDR3 DNA: TGTGCCAGCAGTTCGGACAGGGAACAGCCCCAGCATTTT
CDR3 protein: CASSSDREQPQHF
clone size: few
J gene: TRBJ1-5
D gene: TRBD1
V gene: TRBV6-5

CDR3 DNA: TGTGCTGCCAGTCGTTCGGGGGACTCCTACAATGAGCAGTTCTTC
CDR3 protein: CAASRSGDSYNEQFF
clone size: .
J gene: TRBJ2-1
D gene: .
V gene: TRBV19

CDR3 DNA: TGTGCCAGTAGTATTAGGGGCGGTCCCTACGAGCAGTACTTC
CDR3 protein: CASSIRGGPYEQYF
clone size: .
J gene: TRBJ2-7
D gene: .
V gene: TRBV19

CDR3 DNA: TGCGCCAGCAGCCAAACCCAGTCACCTAGCACAGATACGCAGTATTTT
CDR3 protein: CASSQTQSPSTDTQYF
clone size: .
J gene: TRBJ2-3
D gene: .
V gene: TRBV4-1

CDR3 DNA: TGTGCCAGCAGCCCGCGGACAGGGGGGATAGGTACTGAAGCTTTCTTT
CDR3 protein: CASSPRTGGIGTEAFF
clone size: .
J gene: TRBJ1-1
D gene: TRBD1
V gene: TRBV11-1

CDR3 DNA: TGTGCCAGCAGGCCCGACAGGGGGTTCGTTGGCTACACCTTC
CDR3 protein: CASRPDRGFVGYTF
clone size: .
J gene: TRBJ1-2
D gene: TRBD1
V gene: TRBV7-2

CDR3 DNA: TGTGCCACCAGCCCCCTCGGGGATACGCAGTATTTT
CDR3 protein: CATSPLGDTQYF
clone size: .
J gene: TRBJ2-3
D gene: .
V gene: TRBV15

CDR3 DNA: TGTGCCAGCAGGGCAGACAGCTCTGGGGCCAACGTCCTGACTTTC
CDR3 protein: CASRADSSGANVLTF
clone size: once
J gene: TRBJ2-6
D gene: .
V gene: TRBV2

CDR3 DNA: TGCGCCAGCAGCTTGAAGGGAGGGAGTTCTAGCACAGATACGCAGTATTTT
CDR3 protein: CASSLKGGSSSTDTQYF
clone size: few
J gene: TRBJ2-3
D gene: TRBD2
V gene: TRBV5-1

CDR3 DNA: TGCGCCAGCAGTGTTTCGGGATTTAGCTCTGGAAACACCATATATTTT
CDR3 protein: CASSVSGFSSGNTIYF
clone size: .
J gene: TRBJ1-3
D gene: .
V gene: TRBV10-1

CDR3 DNA: TGTGCCAGCGCCCTCCCAAGCGGGAAGAATGAGCAGTTCTTC
CDR3 protein: CASALPSGKNEQFF
clone size: once
J gene: TRBJ2-1
D gene: TRBD2
V gene: TRBV5-6

CDR3 DNA: TGTGCCTGGAGTTGGGCTAGCGGGATGTACAATGAGCAGTTCTTC
CDR3 protein: CAWSWASGMYNEQFF
clone size: .
J gene: TRBJ2-1
D gene: TRBD2
V gene: TRBV30

CDR3 DNA: TGTGCCAGTAGAAACCCGGGACAGGAAGCTTTCTTT
CDR3 protein: CASRNPGQEAFF
clone size: few
J gene: TRBJ1-1
D gene: TRBD1
V gene: TRBV19

CDR3 DNA: TGTGCCAGCTCACCACCCTCGGCAGGGAACGAGCAGTACTTC
CDR3 protein: CASSPPSAGNEQYF
clone size: .
J gene: TRBJ2-7
D gene: .
V gene: TRBV18

CDR3 DNA: TGTGCCAGCAGCTATCCGGGACAGGGGCTCTACGAGCAGTACTTC
CDR3 protein: CASSYPGQGLYEQYF
clone size: few
J gene: TRBJ2-7
D gene: TRBD1
V gene: TRBV6-5

CDR3 DNA: TGTGCCAGCAGCGACGGGACTTACAACGTCCTGACTTTC
CDR3 protein: CASSDGTYNVLTF
clone size: .
J gene: TRBJ2-6
D gene: .
V gene: TRBV11-2

CDR3 DNA: TGCAGCGTTGAACAGAACGATGGCTACACCTTC
CDR3 protein: CSVEQNDGYTF
clone size: .
J gene: TRBJ1-2
D gene: .
V gene: TRBV29-1

CDR3 DNA: TGTGCCAGCAGTGTAAAAGGGGTCTACAATGAGCAGTTCTTC
CDR3 protein: CASSVKGVYNEQFF
clone size: .
J gene: TRBJ2-1
D gene: .
V gene: TRBV6-5

CDR3 DNA: TGTGCCTCATCCCAAGGACAGTCAAACTATGGCTACACCTTC
CDR3 protein: CASSQGQSNYGYTF
clone size: .
J gene: TRBJ1-2
D gene: .
V gene: TRBV6-6

CDR3 DNA: TGCGCCAGCAGCCAAGAAAGGCTAAGGCTAGCGGTGACAGATACGCAGTATTTT
CDR3 protein: CASSQERLRLAVTDTQYF
clone size: few
J gene: TRBJ2-3
D gene: TRBD2
V gene: TRBV4-1

CDR3 DNA: TGTGCCAGCAGACATAAGACGGGTCCCGAGCAGTACTTC
CDR3 protein: CASRHKTGPEQYF
clone size: .
J gene: TRBJ2-7
D gene: .
V gene: TRBV28

CDR3 DNA: TGTGCCAGCAGCTTAGAGGCCAGGGGGAACACTGAAGCTTTCTTT
CDR3 protein: CASSLEARGNTEAFF
clone size: .
J gene: TRBJ1-1
D gene: .
V gene: TRBV7-2

CDR3 DNA: TGCAGCGTCACCCGGGCGGACAGGATGAACGAGCAGTACTTC
CDR3 protein: CSVTRADRMNEQYF
clone size: .
J gene: TRBJ2-7
D gene: TRBD1
V gene: TRBV29-1

CDR3 DNA: TGTGCTAGCAGCTTAGGCAGGGGGCGCACAGATACGCAGTATTTT
CDR3 protein: CASSLGRGRTDTQYF
clone size: .
J gene: TRBJ2-3
D gene: TRBD1
V gene: TRBV7-7

CDR3 DNA: TGTGCCAGCAGTTCCTTCTCTGGGGCCAACGTCCTGACTTTC
CDR3 protein: CASSSFSGANVLTF
clone size: .
J gene: TRBJ2-6
D gene: .
V gene: TRBV27

CDR3 DNA: TGTGCCAGCACGCCCCGGGGGGCTTATAATTCACCCCTCCACTTT
CDR3 protein: CASTPRGAYNSPLHF
clone size: .
J gene: TRBJ1-6
D gene: .
V gene: TRBV28

CDR3 DNA: TGTGCCAGCAGCCCCCCTAGCGGCAGCTCCTACAATGAGCAGTTCTTC
CDR3 protein: CASSPPSGSSYNEQFF
clone size: .
J gene: TRBJ2-1
D gene: TRBD2
V gene: TRBV28

CDR3 DNA: TGCAGCGTTGTCGGGGTCCCACCTGGGGCCAACGTCCTGACTTTC
CDR3 protein: CSVVGVPPGANVLTF
clone size: once
J gene: TRBJ2-6
D gene: .
V gene: TRBV29-1

CDR3 DNA: TGTGCCAGCAGTTTAGATTACTCTAACTATGGCTACACCTTC
CDR3 protein: CASSLDYSNYGYTF
clone size: .
J gene: TRBJ1-2
D gene: .
V gene: TRBV6-4

CDR3 DNA: TGTGCCAGCAGCTTAATCGGACTAGTTAATGAGCAGTTCTTC
CDR3 protein: CASSLIGLVNEQFF
clone size: .
J gene: TRBJ2-1
D gene: TRBD2
V gene: TRBV7-3

CDR3 DNA: TGCAGCGTCCGCACGGGGACTGAGGCTTTCTTT
CDR3 protein: CSVRTGTEAFF
clone size: .
J gene: TRBJ1-1
D gene: .
V gene: TRBV29-1

CDR3 DNA: TGTGCCAGCAGCTTGAGGGCAAGGACAGGGATTACCTACGAGCAGTACTTC
CDR3 protein: CASSLRARTGITYEQYF
clone size: .
J gene: TRBJ2-7
D gene: TRBD1
V gene: TRBV5-5

CDR3 DNA: TGCGCCAGCAGCTCCGGGACTAGCGGGAAGTACCAAGAGACCCAGTACTTC
CDR3 protein: CASSSGTSGKYQETQYF
clone size: .
J gene: TRBJ2-5
D gene: TRBD2
V gene: TRBV5-1

CDR3 DNA: TGTGCCAGTAGTATGGGGGGACTAGGGGGGCAGTTCTTC
CDR3 protein: CASSMGGLGGQFF
clone size: once
J gene: TRBJ2-1
D gene: TRBD2
V gene: TRBV19

CDR3 DNA: TGTGCCAGCAGCTTGGGACTAGCGGGAGCTCCCCAAGAGACCCAGTACTTC
CDR3 protein: CASSLGLAGAPQETQYF
clone size: few
J gene: TRBJ2-5
D gene: TRBD2
V gene: TRBV5-6

CDR3 DNA: TGTGCCAGCAGCTTAGGGGGACAGGGGTCTATCTATGGCTACACCTTC
CDR3 protein: CASSLGGQGSIYGYTF
clone size: .
J gene: TRBJ1-2
D gene: TRBD1
V gene: TRBV7-9

CDR3 DNA: TGTGCCAGTAGTATAGGTCACGGGGTCGGGGACAATGAGCAGTTCTTC
CDR3 protein: CASSIGHGVGDNEQFF
clone size: .
J gene: TRBJ2-1
D gene: .
V gene: TRBV19

CDR3 DNA: TGTGCCAGCAGCCTTGGAGACGGGACTGTCGATACGCAGTATTTT
CDR3 protein: CASSLGDGTVDTQYF
clone size: few
J gene: TRBJ2-3
D gene: .
V gene: TRBV5-4

CDR3 DNA: TGTGCCAGCAGCTGGGCTGTAAGCGAGCAGTACTTC
CDR3 protein: CASSWAVSEQYF
clone size: once
J gene: TRBJ2-7
D gene: .
V gene: TRBV5-6

CDR3 DNA: TGTGCCAGCGCGGGTTCTGGACAGGGAGGTAGCATTCAGTACTTC
CDR3 protein: CASAGSGQGGSIQYF
clone size: once
J gene: TRBJ2-4
D gene: TRBD1
V gene: TRBV27

CDR3 DNA: TGTGCCAGTAGTATCTCACTAGCGGGAGTCAATGAGCAGTTCTTC
CDR3 protein: CASSISLAGVNEQFF
clone size: .
J gene: TRBJ2-1
D gene: TRBD2
V gene: TRBV19

CDR3 DNA: TGTGCCAGCAGTCCAGGGGGCCAGGAGGAAAAACTGTTTTTT
CDR3 protein: CASSPGGQEEKLFF
clone size: .
J gene: TRBJ1-4
D gene: TRBD1
V gene: TRBV28

CDR3 DNA: TGTGCCATTTGGGATTCAGGGAACTATGGCTACACCTTC
CDR3 protein: CAIWDSGNYGYTF
clone size: once
J gene: TRBJ1-2
D gene: .
V gene: TRBV28

CDR3 DNA: TGTGCCAGCAGTTTAACAGGGTGGCATCAGCCCCAGCATTTT
CDR3 protein: CASSLTGWHQPQHF
clone size: .
J gene: TRBJ1-5
D gene: .
V gene: TRBV28

CDR3 DNA: TGCGCCAGCAGCTTGGGCGGGAGTATGGATACGCAGTATTTT
CDR3 protein: CASSLGGSMDTQYF
clone size: .
J gene: TRBJ2-3
D gene: TRBD2
V gene: TRBV5-1

CDR3 DNA: TGTGCCAGCAGCTTCACAAGGGAAGGGGGCACTGAAGCTTTCTTT
CDR3 protein: CASSFTREGGTEAFF
clone size: .
J gene: TRBJ1-1
D gene: .
V gene: TRBV11-3